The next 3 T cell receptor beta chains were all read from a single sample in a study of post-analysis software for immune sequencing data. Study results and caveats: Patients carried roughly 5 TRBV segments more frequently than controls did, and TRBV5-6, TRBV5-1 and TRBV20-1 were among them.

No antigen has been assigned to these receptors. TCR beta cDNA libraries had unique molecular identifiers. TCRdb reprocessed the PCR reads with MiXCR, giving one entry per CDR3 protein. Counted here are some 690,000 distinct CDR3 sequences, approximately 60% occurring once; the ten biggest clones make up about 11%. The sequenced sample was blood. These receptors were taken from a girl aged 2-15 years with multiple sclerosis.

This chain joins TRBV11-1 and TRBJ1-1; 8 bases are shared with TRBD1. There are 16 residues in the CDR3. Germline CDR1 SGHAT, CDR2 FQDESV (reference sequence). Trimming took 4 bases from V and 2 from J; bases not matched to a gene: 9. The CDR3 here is CASSSGTGPFNTEAFF. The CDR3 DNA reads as TGTGCCAGCAGCTCAGGGACAGGCCCTTTTAACACTGAAGCTTTCTTT.

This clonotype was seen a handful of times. CDR3 sequence: CASSDRDGRSYEQYF. CDR3 DNA sequence: TGCGCCAGCAGCGACCGGGACGGAAGATCCTACGAGCAGTACTTC. The J gene is TRBJ2-7, the V gene TRBV4-1; D may be TRBD1 or TRBD2 (5 bases each). Trimming cost V 5 bases and J 1 base, with 15 bases left between them. The CDR3 is 15 amino acids. Germline CDR1 reads MGHRA; CDR2 reads YSYEKL.

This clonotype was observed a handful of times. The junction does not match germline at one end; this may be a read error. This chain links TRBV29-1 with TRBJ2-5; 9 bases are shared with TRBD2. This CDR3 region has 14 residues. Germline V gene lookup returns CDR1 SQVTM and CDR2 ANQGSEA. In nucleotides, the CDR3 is TGTAGCTGGATGTCGGCGGGGGGGCGAGAGACCCAGTACTTC. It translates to CSWMSAGGRETQYF.